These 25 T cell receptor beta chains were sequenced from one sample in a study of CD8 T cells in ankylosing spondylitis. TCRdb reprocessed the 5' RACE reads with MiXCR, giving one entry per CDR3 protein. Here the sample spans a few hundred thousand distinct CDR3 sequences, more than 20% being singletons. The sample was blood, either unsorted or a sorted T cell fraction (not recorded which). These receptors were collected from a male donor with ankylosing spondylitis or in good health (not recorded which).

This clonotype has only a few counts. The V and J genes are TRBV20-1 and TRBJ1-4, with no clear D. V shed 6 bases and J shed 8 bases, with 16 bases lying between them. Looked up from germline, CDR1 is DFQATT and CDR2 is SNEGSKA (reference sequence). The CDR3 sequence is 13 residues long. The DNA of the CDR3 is TGCAGTGCCCCGGGCGCAGGTGGAGAAAAACTGTTTTTT. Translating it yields CSAPGAGGEKLFF.

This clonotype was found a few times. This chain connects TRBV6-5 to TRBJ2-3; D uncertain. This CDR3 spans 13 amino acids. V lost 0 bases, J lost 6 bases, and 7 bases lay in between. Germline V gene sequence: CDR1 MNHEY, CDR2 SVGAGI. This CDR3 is CASSYSSRDTQYF. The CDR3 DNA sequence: TGTGCCAGCAGTTACTCGTCCAGGGATACGCAGTATTTT.

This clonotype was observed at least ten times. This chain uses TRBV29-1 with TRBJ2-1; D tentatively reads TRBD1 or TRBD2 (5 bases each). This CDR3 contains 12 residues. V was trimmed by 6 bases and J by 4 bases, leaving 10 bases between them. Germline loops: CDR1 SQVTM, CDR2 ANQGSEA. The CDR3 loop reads CSVGAEYNEQFF. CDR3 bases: TGCAGCGTCGGGGCGGAGTACAATGAGCAGTTCTTC.

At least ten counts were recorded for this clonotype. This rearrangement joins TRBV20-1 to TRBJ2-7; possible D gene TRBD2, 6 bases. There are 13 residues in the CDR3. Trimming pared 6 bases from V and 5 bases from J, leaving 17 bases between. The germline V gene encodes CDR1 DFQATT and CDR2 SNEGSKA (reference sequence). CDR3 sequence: CSAPAGGGDEQYF. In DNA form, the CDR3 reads TGCAGTGCCCCAGCGGGCGGAGGGGACGAGCAGTACTTC.

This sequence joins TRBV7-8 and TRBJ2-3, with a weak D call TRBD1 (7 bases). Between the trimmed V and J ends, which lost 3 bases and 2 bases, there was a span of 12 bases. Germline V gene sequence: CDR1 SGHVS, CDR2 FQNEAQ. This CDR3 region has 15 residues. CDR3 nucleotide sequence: TGTGCCAGCAGCTTCAGGGGGGACCCCACAGATACGCAGTATTTT. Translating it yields CASSFRGDPTDTQYF.

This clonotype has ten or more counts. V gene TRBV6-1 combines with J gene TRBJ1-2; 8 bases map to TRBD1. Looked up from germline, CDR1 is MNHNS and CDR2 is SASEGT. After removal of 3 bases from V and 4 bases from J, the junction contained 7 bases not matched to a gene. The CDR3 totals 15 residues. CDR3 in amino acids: CASSDQGAYFYGYTF. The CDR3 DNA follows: TGTGCCAGCAGTGACCAGGGGGCCTACTTCTATGGCTACACCTTC.

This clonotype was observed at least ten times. CDR3 DNA sequence: TGCAGTGCTAGCCGGGGGTCCTATGGCTACACCTTC. Translated, it gives CSASRGSYGYTF. This chain links TRBV20-1 with TRBJ1-2; perhaps TRBD1 as D (5 bases). The ends were cut back, 3 bases at V and 4 bases at J, with 9 bases in the middle. The germline V gene has CDR1 DFQATT and CDR2 SNEGSKA (reference sequence). The CDR3 loop spans 12 amino acids.

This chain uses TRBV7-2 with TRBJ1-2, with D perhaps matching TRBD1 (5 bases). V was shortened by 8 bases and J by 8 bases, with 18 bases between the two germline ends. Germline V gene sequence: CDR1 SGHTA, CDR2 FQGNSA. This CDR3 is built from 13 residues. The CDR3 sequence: CASRQGPGDGYTF. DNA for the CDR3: TGTGCCAGCCGCCAGGGACCGGGGGACGGCTACACCTTC.

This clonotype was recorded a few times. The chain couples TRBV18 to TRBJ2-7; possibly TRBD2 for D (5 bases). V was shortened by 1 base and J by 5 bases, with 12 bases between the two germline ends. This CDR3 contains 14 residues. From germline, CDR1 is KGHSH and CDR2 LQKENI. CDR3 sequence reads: CASSPRTGSNEQYF. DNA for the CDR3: TGTGCCAGCTCACCACGTACGGGGTCGAACGAGCAGTACTTC.

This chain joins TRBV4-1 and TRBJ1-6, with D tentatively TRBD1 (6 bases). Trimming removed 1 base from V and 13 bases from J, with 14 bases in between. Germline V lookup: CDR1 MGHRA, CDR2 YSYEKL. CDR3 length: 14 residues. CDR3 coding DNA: TGCGCCAGCAGCCAAGCGGGGGGGGGCGAGCCCCTCCACTTT. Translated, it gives CASSQAGGGEPLHF.

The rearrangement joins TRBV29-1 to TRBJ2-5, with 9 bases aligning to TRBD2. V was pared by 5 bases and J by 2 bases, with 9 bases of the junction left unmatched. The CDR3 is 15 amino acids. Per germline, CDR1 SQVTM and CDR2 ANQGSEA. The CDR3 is CSVSGTSSGQETQYF. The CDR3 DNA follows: TGCAGCGTTTCCGGGACTAGCAGCGGGCAAGAGACCCAGTACTTC.

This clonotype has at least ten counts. The CDR3 bases are TGCAGTGCTAGCGGGGCGACCTACGAGCAGTACTTC. Translating it yields CSASGATYEQYF. V and J are TRBV20-1 and TRBJ2-7; D is perhaps TRBD1 or TRBD2 (5 bases each). CDR3 size: 12 residues. V gave up 3 bases and J gave up 2 bases, with 8 bases separating them. Germline loops: CDR1 DFQATT, CDR2 SNEGSKA (reference sequence).

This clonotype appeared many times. The CDR3 coding sequence is TGTGCCATCAGGAGGGGAGCTTCTGAGCAGTTCTTC. Its protein is CAIRRGASEQFF. The chain combines TRBV10-3 with TRBJ2-1; D might be TRBD1 or TRBD2, each matching 5 bases. Germline CDR1 is ENHRY and CDR2 is SYGVKD. V was trimmed by 6 bases and J by 9 bases, leaving 12 bases between them. The CDR3 runs to 12 residues.

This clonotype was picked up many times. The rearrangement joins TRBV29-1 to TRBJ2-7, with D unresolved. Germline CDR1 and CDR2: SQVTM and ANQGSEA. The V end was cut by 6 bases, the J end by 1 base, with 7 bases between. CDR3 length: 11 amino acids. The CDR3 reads CSVTVSYEQYF. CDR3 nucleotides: TGCAGCGTGACGGTTTCCTACGAGCAGTACTTC.

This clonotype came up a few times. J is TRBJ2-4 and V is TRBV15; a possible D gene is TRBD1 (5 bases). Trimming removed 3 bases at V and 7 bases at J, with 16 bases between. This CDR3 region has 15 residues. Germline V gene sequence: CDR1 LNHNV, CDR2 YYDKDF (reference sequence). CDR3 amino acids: CATSSLQGQMNIQYF. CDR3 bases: TGTGCCACCAGCAGTCTGCAGGGCCAGATGAACATTCAGTACTTC.

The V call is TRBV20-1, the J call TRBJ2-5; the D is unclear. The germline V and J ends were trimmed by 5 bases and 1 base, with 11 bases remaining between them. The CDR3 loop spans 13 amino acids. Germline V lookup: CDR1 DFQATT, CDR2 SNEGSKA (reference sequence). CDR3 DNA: TGCAGTGCTGGGGATGGGCTCCAAGAGACCCAGTACTTC. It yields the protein CSAGDGLQETQYF.

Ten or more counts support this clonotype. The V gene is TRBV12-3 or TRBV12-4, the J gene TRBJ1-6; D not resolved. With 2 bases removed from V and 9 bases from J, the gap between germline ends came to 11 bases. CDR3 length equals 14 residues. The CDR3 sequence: CASSLFFEGSPLHF. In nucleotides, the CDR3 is TGTGCCAGCAGTTTATTCTTCGAGGGTTCACCCCTCCACTTT.

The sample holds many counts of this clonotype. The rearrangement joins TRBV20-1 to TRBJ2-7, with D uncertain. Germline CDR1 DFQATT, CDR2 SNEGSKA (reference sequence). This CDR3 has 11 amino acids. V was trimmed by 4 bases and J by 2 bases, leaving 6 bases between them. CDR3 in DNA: TGCAGTGCTAATCAGGCCTACGAGCAGTACTTC. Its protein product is CSANQAYEQYF.

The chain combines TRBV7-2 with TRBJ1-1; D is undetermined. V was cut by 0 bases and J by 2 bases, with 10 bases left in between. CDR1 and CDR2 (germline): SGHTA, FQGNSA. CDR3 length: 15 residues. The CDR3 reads CASSLAGQINTEAFF. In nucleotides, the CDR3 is TGTGCCAGCAGCTTAGCGGGCCAGATTAACACTGAAGCTTTCTTT.

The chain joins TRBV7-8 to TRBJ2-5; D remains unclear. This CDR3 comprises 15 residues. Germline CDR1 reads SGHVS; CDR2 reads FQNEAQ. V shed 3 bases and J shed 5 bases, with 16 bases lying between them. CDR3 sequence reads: CASSFNRPSRETQYF. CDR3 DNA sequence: TGTGCCAGCAGCTTTAATCGGCCCTCTCGGGAGACCCAGTACTTC.

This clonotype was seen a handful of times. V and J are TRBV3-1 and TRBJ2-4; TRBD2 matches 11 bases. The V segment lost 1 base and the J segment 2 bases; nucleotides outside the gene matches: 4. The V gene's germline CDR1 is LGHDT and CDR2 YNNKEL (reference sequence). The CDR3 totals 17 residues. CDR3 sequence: CASSQGGLAASKNIQYF. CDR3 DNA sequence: TGTGCCAGCAGCCAAGGGGGACTAGCGGCCTCCAAAAACATTCAGTACTTC.

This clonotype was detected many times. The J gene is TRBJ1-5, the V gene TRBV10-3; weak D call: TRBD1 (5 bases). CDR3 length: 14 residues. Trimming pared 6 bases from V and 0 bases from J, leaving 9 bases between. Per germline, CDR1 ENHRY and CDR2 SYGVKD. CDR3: CAISSGYSNQPQHF. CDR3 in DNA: TGTGCCATCAGCTCAGGGTATAGCAATCAGCCCCAGCATTTT.

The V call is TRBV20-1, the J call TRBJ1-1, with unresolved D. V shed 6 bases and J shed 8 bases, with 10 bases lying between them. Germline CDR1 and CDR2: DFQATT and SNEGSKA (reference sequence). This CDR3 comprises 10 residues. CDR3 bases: TGCAGTGCCGACGGTCCGGAAGCTTTCTTT. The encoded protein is CSADGPEAFF.

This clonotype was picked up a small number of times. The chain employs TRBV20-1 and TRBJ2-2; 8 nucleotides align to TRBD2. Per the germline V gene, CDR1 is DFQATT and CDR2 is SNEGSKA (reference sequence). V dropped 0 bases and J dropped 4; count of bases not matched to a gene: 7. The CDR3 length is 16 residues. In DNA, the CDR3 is TGCAGTGCTAGAGATTGGGGTAGCGGGGCCACCGGGGAGCTGTTTTTT. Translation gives CSARDWGSGATGELFF.

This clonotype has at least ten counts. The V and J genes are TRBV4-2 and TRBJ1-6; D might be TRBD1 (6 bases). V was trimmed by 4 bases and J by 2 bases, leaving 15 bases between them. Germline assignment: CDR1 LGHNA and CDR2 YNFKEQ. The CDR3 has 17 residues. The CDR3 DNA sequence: TGTGCCAGCAGCCTCAACCGGGACACCCCCTATAATTCACCCCTCCACTTT. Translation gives CASSLNRDTPYNSPLHF.